The sample holds a few counts of the clone carrying this T cell receptor (beta chain). Measured with immunoSEQ multiplex PCR; TCRdb has only the in-frame clones, and not every one. The table has some 180,000 clones, 80% seen once. Trimming took 0 bases from V and 5 from J, leaving 17 bases between them. CDR3 length: 16 amino acids. Germline assignment: CDR1 SQVTM and CDR2 ANQGSEA. Participant ages covered roughly 18 to 89 years across 24 US areas. This specimen belongs to a study of blood T cell repertoires in COVID-19. Study details: Sample material is recorded as cDNA or gDNA derived from T cells, B-cell-depleted T cells, or PBMCs.

The sequence was obtained from a man in his sixties who had been exposed to COVID-19. The source material was PBMCs or T cells enriched from blood (not recorded which). J is TRBJ2-1 and V is TRBV29-1, with D possibly being TRBD1 (6 bases). The CDR3 sequence is CSVEDLGTPSNNEQFF. CDR3 sequence (DNA): TGCAGCGTTGAAGACCTTGGGACACCCAGCAACAATGAGCAGTTCTTC.